The rows below give T cell receptor beta chains drawn from one sample of a study of graft-versus-host responses after intestinal transplantation. What these receptors recognize is not known. Assay used: immunoSEQ multiplex PCR; TCRdb lists only in-frame clones, some missing. The sample lists about 120,000 clones, about 93% occurring once. This sample comprised unstimulated CD4+ T cells sorted from spleen or lymph node cells, obtained before intestinal transplant. The receptors shown here come from a human donor who received an intestinal transplant. Both conserved end residues are part of each CDR3. Each record gives: clone size, J gene, D gene, V gene, CDR3 DNA, CDR3 protein. The D gene is left open where the match is weak. Size tells how often a clone was seen (once, few, many) or the class of an expanded clone, and some rows leave it out.

clone_size: -
j_call: TRBJ2-1
d_call: -
v_call: TRBV11-3
cdr3_nt: TGTGCCAGCAGCCCTCGGCAGACCTACAATGAGCAGTTCTTC
cdr3_aa: CASSPRQTYNEQFF

clone_size: -
j_call: TRBJ2-7
d_call: TRBD1
v_call: TRBV19
cdr3_nt: TGTGCCAGTAGTGTGACAGGGGGCGGTCGATACGAGCAGTACTTC
cdr3_aa: CASSVTGGGRYEQYF

clone_size: -
j_call: TRBJ2-1
d_call: TRBD2
v_call: TRBV27
cdr3_nt: TGTGCCAGCAGTTCGCTAGCGGGAGGTGGGCAGTTCTTC
cdr3_aa: CASSSLAGGGQFF

clone_size: once
j_call: TRBJ1-2
d_call: -
v_call: TRBV7-2
cdr3_nt: TGTGCCAGCAGCCAAAGGGTACCTACCTTC
cdr3_aa: CASSQRVPTF

clone_size: -
j_call: TRBJ2-2
d_call: -
v_call: TRBV5-1
cdr3_nt: TGCGCCAGCAGCTTGGTACAGAACACCGGGGAGCTGTTTTTT
cdr3_aa: CASSLVQNTGELFF

clone_size: -
j_call: TRBJ2-1
d_call: -
v_call: TRBV4-1
cdr3_nt: TGCGCCAGCAGCCAAGAGGGGGGTTACTCCTACAATGAGCAGTTCTTC
cdr3_aa: CASSQEGGYSYNEQFF

clone_size: -
j_call: TRBJ1-4
d_call: TRBD1
v_call: TRBV10-1
cdr3_nt: TGCGCCTCCGGGGACAGTGTGGATGAAAAACTGTTTTTT
cdr3_aa: CASGDSVDEKLFF

clone_size: -
j_call: TRBJ2-3
d_call: -
v_call: TRBV4-1
cdr3_nt: TGCGCCAGCAGCCAGGAGTCGGAGAGGGGAGATACGCAGTATTTT
cdr3_aa: CASSQESERGDTQYF

clone_size: -
j_call: TRBJ1-1
d_call: -
v_call: TRBV7-3
cdr3_nt: TGTGCCAGCAGCTTAAATGGGGGAGGTGTCACTGAAGCTTTCTTT
cdr3_aa: CASSLNGGGVTEAFF

clone_size: -
j_call: TRBJ2-4
d_call: -
v_call: TRBV5-1
cdr3_nt: TGCGCCAGCAGCTTGGAGTCGGCGAACATTCAGTACTTC
cdr3_aa: CASSLESANIQYF

clone_size: -
j_call: TRBJ2-7
d_call: -
v_call: TRBV5-4
cdr3_nt: TGTGCCAGCAGCTTGTGGAGCTCCTACGAGCAGTACTTC
cdr3_aa: CASSLWSSYEQYF

clone_size: -
j_call: TRBJ2-7
d_call: -
v_call: TRBV6-6
cdr3_nt: TGTGCCAGCAGTTACGGCCAGTCCCCACCCTACGAGCAGTACTTC
cdr3_aa: CASSYGQSPPYEQYF

clone_size: -
j_call: TRBJ2-2
d_call: TRBD2
v_call: TRBV19
cdr3_nt: TGTGCCAGTAGTATTCGGGGGGCCGGGGAGCTGTTTTTT
cdr3_aa: CASSIRGAGELFF

clone_size: -
j_call: TRBJ2-3
d_call: -
v_call: TRBV9
cdr3_nt: TGTGCCAGCAGCGCCACAACCAAGACAGATACGCAGTATTTT
cdr3_aa: CASSATTKTDTQYF

clone_size: -
j_call: TRBJ2-3
d_call: -
v_call: TRBV6-1
cdr3_nt: TGTGCCAGCAGGTTCGAGGGGGGGTCCACAGATACGCAGTATTTT
cdr3_aa: CASRFEGGSTDTQYF

clone_size: once
j_call: TRBJ1-1
d_call: TRBD1
v_call: TRBV4-2
cdr3_nt: TGTGCCAGCAGCCAAGATCGGACAGGGGCCCTCAGTACTGAAGCTTTCTTT
cdr3_aa: CASSQDRTGALSTEAFF

clone_size: once
j_call: TRBJ2-1
d_call: TRBD2
v_call: TRBV19
cdr3_nt: TGTGCCAGTATGACTAGCGGGAGTATCAATGAGCAGTTCTTC
cdr3_aa: CASMTSGSINEQFF

clone_size: -
j_call: TRBJ2-2
d_call: TRBD1
v_call: TRBV7-3
cdr3_nt: TGTGCCAGCAAAGAAGGGGCAGGGGGTCTCGCCGGGGAGCTGTTTTTT
cdr3_aa: CASKEGAGGLAGELFF

clone_size: -
j_call: TRBJ2-2
d_call: -
v_call: TRBV30
cdr3_nt: TGTGCCTGGAACAACCCGAACACCGGGGAGCTGTTTTTT
cdr3_aa: CAWNNPNTGELFF

clone_size: once
j_call: TRBJ2-1
d_call: -
v_call: TRBV7-6
cdr3_nt: TGTGCCAGCAGCTCTCTCGGGAGCAGGAATGAGCAGTTCTTC
cdr3_aa: CASSSLGSRNEQFF

clone_size: -
j_call: TRBJ2-7
d_call: TRBD2
v_call: TRBV7-9
cdr3_nt: TGTGCCAGCAGCTTAGGCGAATCAGCGGGAGGGCACGAGCAGTACTTC
cdr3_aa: CASSLGESAGGHEQYF

clone_size: once
j_call: TRBJ1-1
d_call: -
v_call: TRBV7-6
cdr3_nt: TGTGCCAGCAGCCCCTCCCCTGGGGACACTGAAGCTTTCTTT
cdr3_aa: CASSPSPGDTEAFF